One and the same sample provided the 26 T cell receptor beta chains below, sequenced in a study of regulatory T cells in long-lasting Graves disease. As for time point: persistent/refractory GD, antithyroid drugs over 5 years with positive TRAb. Making the TCR library involved RNA that had been extracted from PBMCs. The TCR beta library used iRepertoire HTBI primers with Arm-PCR amplification of CDR3. TCRdb reprocessed the multiplex PCR reads via MiXCR and lists one record per CDR3 protein. In the table there are around 450,000 distinct CDR3 sequences, under 25% of which are singletons. Sequenced here: peripheral blood mononuclear cells (PBMCs), sampled when the disease was refractory, from a patient treated with antithyroid drugs. These receptors all come from a female donor with Graves disease.

This clonotype was seen a handful of times. The chain carries TRBV19 and TRBJ1-1, with D unclear. Trimming cost V 7 bases and J 6 bases, with 12 bases left between them. CDR1 and CDR2 (germline): LNHDA, SQIVND (reference sequence). This CDR3 is 12 amino acids long. The CDR3 region has the DNA TGTGCCAGTAAAGGAGAACCGGCTGAAGCTTTCTTT. Protein product: CASKGEPAEAFF.

The sample holds a few counts of this clonotype. This chain uses TRBV3-1 with TRBJ2-7; D not certain. Germline CDR1 LGHDT, CDR2 YNNKEL (reference sequence). V lost 4 bases and J lost 2, with 12 bases in between. The CDR3 sequence is 14 residues long. As DNA, the CDR3 is TGTGCCAGCAGCCCCCCTGGCGACCCCTACGAGCAGTACTTC. Protein sequence: CASSPPGDPYEQYF.

This clonotype was found many times. The chain uses TRBV24-1 and TRBJ2-6, with 7 nucleotides matching TRBD1. The junction had 4 bases not matched to a gene; V was cut back by 4 bases and J by 2 bases. Germline loops: CDR1 KGHDR, CDR2 SFDVKD. CDR3 length equals 16 residues. In nucleotides, the CDR3 is TGTGCCACCAGTGACAATGACAGGGCTGGGGCCAACGTCCTGACTTTC. It translates to CATSDNDRAGANVLTF.

The rearrangement uses TRBV6-5 and TRBJ1-2; 9 bases line up with TRBD1. Germline V gives CDR1 MNHEY, CDR2 SVGAGI. CDR3 length: 14 amino acids. The V gene end was trimmed by 4 bases and the J gene end by 6 bases; junction bases not matched to a gene: 6. CDR3 DNA sequence: TGTGCCAGCAGTTCGGGACAGGGAAGTCATGGCTACACCTTC. This translates into CASSSGQGSHGYTF.

This clonotype showed up many times. V is TRBV28 and J is TRBJ1-2; maybe TRBD1 (5 bases). The CDR3 spans 13 residues. In germline, CDR1 is MDHEN, CDR2 SYDVKM. V was clipped by 3 bases and J by 2 bases, with 7 bases between them. The CDR3 region has the DNA TGTGCCAGCAGTTTTCGGGGCAACTATGGCTACACCTTC. Translating it yields CASSFRGNYGYTF.

This clonotype appeared a few times. This chain connects TRBV5-1 to TRBJ1-2, with 8 bases matching TRBD1. Germline CDR1 and CDR2: SGHRS and YFSETQ. This CDR3 spans 14 amino acids. V trimming: 4 bases; J trimming: 5 bases; junction bases outside the gene matches: 7. The CDR3 loop reads CASSTGQGPYGYTF. In DNA form, the CDR3 reads TGCGCCAGCAGCACCGGACAGGGCCCGTATGGCTACACCTTC.

With regard to this clonotype: A much larger clone lies a single base off, so this may be a read error. The V call is TRBV5-1, the J call TRBJ1-1; D uncertain. The V gene lost 2 bases and the J gene lost 6 bases, with 11 bases spanning the gap. The V gene's germline CDR1 is SGHRS and CDR2 YFSETQ. The CDR3 spans 13 residues. The CDR3, as DNA: TGCGCCAGCAGCTTAGCGGGGTCCGCTGAAGCTTTCTTT. Protein product: CASSLAGSAEAFF.

Concerning this clonotype itself: One base away lies a much larger clone, so this may be a sequencing read error. This sequence joins TRBV2 and TRBJ1-6, with D possibly TRBD1 on 6 matching bases. V lost 5 bases to trimming and J lost 9 bases, with 17 bases between them. Germline V lookup: CDR1 SNHLY, CDR2 FYNNEI. The CDR3 contains 15 residues. The CDR3 protein is CASSPQAAQGSPLHF. The CDR3 region has the DNA TGTGCCAGCAGTCCCCAGGCAGCACAGGGTTCACCCCTCCACTTT.

This clonotype occurred many times. The V and J genes are TRBV12-3 or TRBV12-4 and TRBJ1-1, with TRBD1 as a possible D gene (5 bases). Trimming took 5 bases from V and 0 from J, leaving 16 bases between them. The CDR3 contains 16 residues. DNA for the CDR3: TGTGCCAGCAGTCTTGGGGACGGATACATGAACACTGAAGCTTTCTTT. Translation gives CASSLGDGYMNTEAFF.

This clonotype appeared a few times. This chain uses TRBV30 with TRBJ1-6, with a possible D match to TRBD1 (6 bases). Germline lookup yields CDR1 GTSNPN and CDR2 SVGIG (reference sequence). The CDR3 loop spans 13 amino acids. V lost 0 bases and J lost 9, with 9 bases in between. In DNA, the CDR3 is TGTGCCTGGAGTGTACAGGGAGGTTCACCCCTCCACTTT. Its protein product is CAWSVQGGSPLHF. Complete variable domain (other parts from reference TRBV30 and TRBJ1-6): SQTIHQWPATLVQPVGSPLSLECTVEGTSNPNLYWYRQAAGRGLQLLFYSVGIGQISSEVPQNLSASRPQDRQFILSSKKLLLSDSGFYLCAWSVQGGSPLHFGNGTRLTVT.

This clonotype came up many times. The gene calls are TRBV19 and TRBJ1-2; D is uncertain. The CDR3 has 14 residues. V shed 5 bases and J shed 1 base, with 11 bases lying between them. Germline V gene sequence: CDR1 LNHDA, CDR2 SQIVND (reference sequence). CDR3 nucleotide sequence: TGTGCCAGTAGTCCGAGGGTCCGTAACTATGGCTACACCTTC. This codes for CASSPRVRNYGYTF.

The J gene is TRBJ2-6, the V gene TRBV7-3; D remains unclear. The germline gives CDR1 SGHTA, CDR2 FQGTGA. CDR3 length: 16 residues. V was shortened by 4 bases and J by 0 bases, with 10 bases between the two germline ends. This CDR3 reads CASSSQALSGANVLTF. CDR3 DNA: TGTGCCAGCAGCTCCCAAGCACTCTCTGGGGCCAACGTCCTGACTTTC.

This clonotype was counted between two and nine times. This CDR3 is missing its conserved last phenylalanine or tryptophan, likely due to a read error. The rearrangement links TRBV19 to TRBJ2-2; D possibly matches TRBD1 or TRBD2 (5 bases each). Trimming took off 1 base at V and 0 bases at J, with 12 bases between the two ends. CDR1 and CDR2 (germline): LNHDA, SQIVND (reference sequence). This CDR3 contains 17 residues. CDR3: CASSIAPGRTNTGELFS. For the CDR3, the DNA is TGTGCCAGTAGTATAGCCCCGGGACGGACGAACACCGGGGAGCTGTTTTCT.

This clonotype was counted many times. The chain combines TRBV5-5 with TRBJ2-6; 12 positions match TRBD1. The germline gives CDR1 SGHKS, CDR2 YYEKEE (reference sequence). Trimming removed 4 bases from V and 4 bases from J; junction bases left unmatched: 6. The CDR3 has 17 residues. The CDR3 reads CASSRGTGGAGANVLTF. CDR3 nucleotides: TGTGCCAGCAGCCGTGGGACAGGGGGCGCCGGGGCCAACGTCCTGACTTTC.

This chain links TRBV5-1 with TRBJ2-7, with 9 bases lining up with TRBD1. The CDR3 spans 16 residues. The germline CDR1 and CDR2 sequences are SGHRS and YFSETQ. J was trimmed by 3 bases and V by 4 bases; bases with no gene match: 11. The CDR3 coding sequence is TGCGCCAGCAGCATGCAAAACCCGGGACAGGGCTACGAGCAGTACTTC. Translated, it gives CASSMQNPGQGYEQYF.

This clonotype occurred many times. The chain couples TRBV29-1 to TRBJ2-5, with D possibly being TRBD1 (6 bases). CDR1 SQVTM and CDR2 ANQGSEA come from the germline V gene. This CDR3 has 13 amino acids. Trimming pared 4 bases from V and 5 bases from J, leaving 14 bases between. This chain's CDR3 is CSVGGRQGETQYF. Written as DNA, the CDR3 is TGCAGCGTTGGGGGGCGGCAGGGGGAGACCCAGTACTTC.

This clonotype has at least ten counts. The rearrangement uses TRBV6-1 and TRBJ1-2; D is unresolved. CDR3 length: 14 residues. CDR1 and CDR2 (germline): MNHNS, SASEGT. Trimming took 2 bases from V and 2 from J, leaving 9 bases between them. CDR3 in amino acids: CASSESLANYGYTF. As DNA, the CDR3 is TGTGCCAGCAGTGAATCCCTTGCAAACTATGGCTACACCTTC.

The chain is built from TRBV15 and TRBJ1-2; 9 nucleotides align to TRBD1. With V trimmed by 2 bases and J by 7 bases, 8 bases remained unmatched. There are 15 residues in the CDR3. Germline assignment: CDR1 LNHNV and CDR2 YYDKDF (reference sequence). CDR3 region: CATSRSRDREGGYTF. The CDR3, as DNA: TGTGCCACCAGCAGATCACGGGACAGGGAAGGTGGCTACACCTTC.

This clonotype was detected only a few times. The rearrangement uses TRBV30 and TRBJ1-2, with 7 nucleotides matching TRBD1. After removal of 4 bases from V and 9 bases from J, the junction contained 5 bases not matched to a gene. Germline lookup yields CDR1 GTSNPN and CDR2 SVGIG (reference sequence). The CDR3 loop spans 11 amino acids. The CDR3 DNA sequence: TGTGCCTGGACCTGGACAGGTCGCTACACCTTC. Amino acid sequence: CAWTWTGRYTF.

This chain links TRBV19 with TRBJ1-1; TRBD1 matches 8 bases. CDR1 and CDR2 (germline): LNHDA, SQIVND (reference sequence). The CDR3 runs 17 residues. J lost 8 bases, V lost 0 bases, and 14 bases had no gene match. The CDR3 sequence: CASSIDLGQATTHEAFF. The CDR3 coding sequence is TGTGCCAGTAGTATAGACCTGGGACAGGCGACGACTCACGAAGCTTTCTTT.

This clonotype was recorded at least ten times. The chain joins TRBV24-1 to TRBJ1-1; possible D gene TRBD1, 6 bases. V was pared by 12 bases and J by 0 bases, with 19 bases between. This CDR3 region has 15 residues. The germline gives CDR1 KGHDR, CDR2 SFDVKD. The CDR3 reads CASPPQDSLNTEAFF. CDR3 sequence (DNA): TGTGCCTCCCCCCCCCAGGACAGCTTGAACACTGAAGCTTTCTTT.

This clonotype came up many times. The rearrangement links TRBV29-1 to TRBJ2-5; D tentatively fits TRBD1 or TRBD2 (6 bases each). This CDR3 is 14 amino acids long. CDR1 is SQVTM and CDR2 is ANQGSEA in the germline V gene. V lost 6 bases to trimming and J lost 1 base, with 15 bases between them. In DNA form, the CDR3 reads TGCAGCGTCGATACCGGGGGCTTCCAAGAGACCCAGTACTTC. It is translated as CSVDTGGFQETQYF.

The gene calls are TRBV6-2 or TRBV6-3 and TRBJ1-6; TRBD1 matches at 9 bases. CDR3 length: 16 residues. Unmatched junction bases numbered 6, after V lost 2 bases and J lost 7 bases. CDR1 is MNHEY and CDR2 is SVGEGT in the germline V gene. The CDR3 nucleotides read TGTGCCAGCAGTTACCTACAGGGGGCATGGAATTCACCCCTCCACTTT. Translating it yields CASSYLQGAWNSPLHF.

This clonotype was picked up many times. Written as DNA, the CDR3 is TGTGCTAGTGCTCCGGGGGGGGCTGGTCAGCCCCAGCATTTT. Protein: CASAPGGAGQPQHF. The chain has TRBV12-5 and TRBJ1-5; a possible D gene is TRBD1 (6 bases). With 7 bases removed from V and 6 bases from J, the gap between germline ends came to 16 bases. The CDR3 covers 14 residues. Per germline, CDR1 LGHNT and CDR2 FRNRAP. Drawing the rest from reference TRBV12-5 and TRBJ1-5, the complete variable domain is DARVTQTPRHKVTEMGQEVTMRCQPILGHNTVFWYRQTMMQGLELLAYFRNRAPLDDSGMPKDRFSAEMPDATLATLKIQPSEPRDSAVYFCASAPGGAGQPQHFGDGTRLSIL.

This clonotype was seen more than once but under ten times. The CDR3 reads CASRTKDRQETQYF. For the CDR3, the DNA is TGTGCCAGCAGGACTAAGGACAGACAAGAGACCCAGTACTTC. The chain joins TRBV6-2 or TRBV6-3 to TRBJ2-5, with TRBD1 as a possible D gene (6 bases). Germline values: CDR1 MNHEY, CDR2 SVGEGT. V gave up 6 bases and J gave up 2 bases, with 13 bases separating them. CDR3 length: 14 amino acids.

J is TRBJ2-2 and V is TRBV27; 9 bases match TRBD1. CDR1 is MNHEY, CDR2 SMNVEV, per germline (reference sequence). The CDR3 is made up of 16 amino acids. Trimming took 5 bases from V and 4 from J; bases not matched to a gene: 8. DNA of the CDR3: TGTGCCAGCAGTGTACGACAGGGGGTATTCACCGGGGAGCTGTTTTTT. It yields the protein CASSVRQGVFTGELFF.